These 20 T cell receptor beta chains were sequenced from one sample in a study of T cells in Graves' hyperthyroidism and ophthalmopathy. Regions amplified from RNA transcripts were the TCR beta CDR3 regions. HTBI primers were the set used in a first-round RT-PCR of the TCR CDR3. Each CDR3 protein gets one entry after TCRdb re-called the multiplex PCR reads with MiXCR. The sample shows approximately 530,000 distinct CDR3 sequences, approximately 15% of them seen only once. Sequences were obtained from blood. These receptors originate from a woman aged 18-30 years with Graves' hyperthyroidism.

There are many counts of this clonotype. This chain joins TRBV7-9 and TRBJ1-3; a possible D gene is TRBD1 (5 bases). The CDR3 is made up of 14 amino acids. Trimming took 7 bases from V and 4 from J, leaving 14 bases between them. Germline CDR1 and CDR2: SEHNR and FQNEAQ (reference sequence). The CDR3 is CASTEAGRGNTIYF. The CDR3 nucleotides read TGTGCCAGCACCGAAGCAGGGCGCGGAAACACCATATATTTT.

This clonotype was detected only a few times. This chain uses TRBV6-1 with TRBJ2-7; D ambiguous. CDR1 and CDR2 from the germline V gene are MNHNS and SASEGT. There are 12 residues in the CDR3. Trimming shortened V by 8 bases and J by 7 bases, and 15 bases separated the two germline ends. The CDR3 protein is CASLSTLGEQYF. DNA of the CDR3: TGTGCCAGCCTGAGCACCCTCGGGGAGCAGTACTTC.

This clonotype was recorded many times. DNA of the CDR3: TGTGCCAGCAGTTCCTCCTGGACAGGGGTCACAGATACGCAGTATTTT. Its protein is CASSSSWTGVTDTQYF. The chain recombines TRBV12-3 or TRBV12-4 with TRBJ2-3; 9 positions match TRBD1. The CDR3 totals 16 residues. V shed 4 bases and J 2 bases; nucleotides not matched to a gene: 7.

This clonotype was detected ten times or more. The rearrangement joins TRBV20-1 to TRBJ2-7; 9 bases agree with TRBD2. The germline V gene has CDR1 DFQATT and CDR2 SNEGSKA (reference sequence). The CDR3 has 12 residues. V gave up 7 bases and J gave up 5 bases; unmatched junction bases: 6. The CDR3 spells CSVASGINEQYF. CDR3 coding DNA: TGCAGTGTTGCTAGCGGGATAAACGAGCAGTACTTC.

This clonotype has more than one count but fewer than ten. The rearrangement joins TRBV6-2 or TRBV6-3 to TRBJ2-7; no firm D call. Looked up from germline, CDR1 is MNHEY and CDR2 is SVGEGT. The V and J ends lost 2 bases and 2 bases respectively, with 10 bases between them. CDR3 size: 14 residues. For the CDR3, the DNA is TGTGCCAGCAGTTACCTACACGGACCCTACGAGCAGTACTTC. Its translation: CASSYLHGPYEQYF.

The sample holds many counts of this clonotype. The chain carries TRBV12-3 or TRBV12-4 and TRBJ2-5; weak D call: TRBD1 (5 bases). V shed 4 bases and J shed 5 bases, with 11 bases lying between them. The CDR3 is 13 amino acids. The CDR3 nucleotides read TGTGCCAGCAGTTCGGACACCGCGGAGACCCAGTACTTC. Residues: CASSSDTAETQYF.

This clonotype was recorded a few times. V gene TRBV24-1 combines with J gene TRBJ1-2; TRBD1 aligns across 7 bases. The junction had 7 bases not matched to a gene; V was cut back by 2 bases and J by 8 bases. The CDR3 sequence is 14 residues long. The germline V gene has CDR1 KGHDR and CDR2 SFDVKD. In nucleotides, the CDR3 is TGTGCCACCAGTGATTCTACGACAGGGAAAGGCTACACCTTC. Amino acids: CATSDSTTGKGYTF.

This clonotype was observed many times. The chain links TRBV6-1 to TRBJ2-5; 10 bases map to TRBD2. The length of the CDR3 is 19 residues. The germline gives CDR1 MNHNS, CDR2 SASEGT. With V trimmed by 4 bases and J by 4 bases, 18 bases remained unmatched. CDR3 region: CASSGQTGLAQTWGETQYF. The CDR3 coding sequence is TGTGCCAGCAGTGGACAAACGGGACTAGCGCAGACGTGGGGAGAGACCCAGTACTTC.

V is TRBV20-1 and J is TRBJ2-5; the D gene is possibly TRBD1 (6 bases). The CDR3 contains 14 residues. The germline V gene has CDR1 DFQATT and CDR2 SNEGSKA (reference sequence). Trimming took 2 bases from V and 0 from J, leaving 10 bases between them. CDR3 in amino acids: CSARQGRNQETQYF. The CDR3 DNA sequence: TGCAGTGCTAGACAGGGGCGGAACCAAGAGACCCAGTACTTC.

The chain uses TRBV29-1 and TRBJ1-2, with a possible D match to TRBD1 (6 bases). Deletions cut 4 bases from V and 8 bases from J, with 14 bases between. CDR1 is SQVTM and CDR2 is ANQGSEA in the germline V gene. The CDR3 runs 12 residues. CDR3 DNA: TGCAGCGTTGCGGGCTGGGGGCTGGGCTACACCTTC. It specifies CSVAGWGLGYTF.

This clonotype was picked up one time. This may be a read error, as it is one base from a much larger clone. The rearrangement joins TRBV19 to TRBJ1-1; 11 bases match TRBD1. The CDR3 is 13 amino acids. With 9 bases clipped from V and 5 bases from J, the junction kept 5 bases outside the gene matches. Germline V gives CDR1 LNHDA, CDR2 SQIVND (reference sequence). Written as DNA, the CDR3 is TGTGCCAGCGGACAGGGGGCGAGGACTGAAGCTTTCTTT. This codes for CASGQGARTEAFF.

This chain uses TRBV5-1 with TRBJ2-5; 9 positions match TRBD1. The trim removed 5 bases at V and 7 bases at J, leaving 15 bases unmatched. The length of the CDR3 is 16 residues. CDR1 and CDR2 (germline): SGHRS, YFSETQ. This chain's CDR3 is CASSPSAGQGSATQYF. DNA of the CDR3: TGCGCCAGCAGTCCTTCCGCCGGACAGGGGAGCGCGACCCAGTACTTC.

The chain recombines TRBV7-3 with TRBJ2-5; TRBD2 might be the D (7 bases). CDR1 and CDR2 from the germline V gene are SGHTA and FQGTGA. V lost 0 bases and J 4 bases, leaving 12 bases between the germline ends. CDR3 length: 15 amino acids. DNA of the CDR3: TGTGCCAGCAGCTTAACCGGGGGAGGGGGAGAGACCCAGTACTTC. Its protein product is CASSLTGGGGETQYF.

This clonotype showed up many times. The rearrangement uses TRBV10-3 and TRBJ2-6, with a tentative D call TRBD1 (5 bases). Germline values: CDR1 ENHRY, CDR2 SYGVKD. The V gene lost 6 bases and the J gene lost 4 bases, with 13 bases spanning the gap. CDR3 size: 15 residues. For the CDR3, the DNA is TGTGCCATCAGATCCGACAGCCCCGGGGCCAACGTCCTGACTTTC. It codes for CAIRSDSPGANVLTF.

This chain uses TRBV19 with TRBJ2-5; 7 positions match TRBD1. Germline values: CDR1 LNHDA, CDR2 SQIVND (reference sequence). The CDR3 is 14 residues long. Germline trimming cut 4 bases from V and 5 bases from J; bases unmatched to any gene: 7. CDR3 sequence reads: CASSKGQGVETQYF. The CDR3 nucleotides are TGTGCCAGTAGTAAGGGTCAGGGGGTTGAGACCCAGTACTTC. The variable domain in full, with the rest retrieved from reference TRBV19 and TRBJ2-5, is DGGITQSPKYLFRKEGQNVTLSCEQNLNHDAMYWYRQDPGQGLRLIYYSQIVNDFQKGDIAEGYSVSREKKESFPLTVTSAQKNPTAFYLCASSKGQGVETQYFGPGTRLLVL.

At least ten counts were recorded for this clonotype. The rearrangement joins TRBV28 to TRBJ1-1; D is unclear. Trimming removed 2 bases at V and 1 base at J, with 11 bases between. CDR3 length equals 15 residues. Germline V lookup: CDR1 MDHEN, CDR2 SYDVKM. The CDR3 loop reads CASSLGGRKNTEAFF. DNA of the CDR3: TGTGCCAGCAGTTTAGGAGGGCGGAAGAACACTGAAGCTTTCTTT.

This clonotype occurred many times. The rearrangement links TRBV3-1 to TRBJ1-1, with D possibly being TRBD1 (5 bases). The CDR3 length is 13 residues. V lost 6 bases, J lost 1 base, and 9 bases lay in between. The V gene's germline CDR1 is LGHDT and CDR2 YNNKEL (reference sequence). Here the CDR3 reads CASRNGANTEAFF. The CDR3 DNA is TGTGCCAGCAGAAACGGGGCGAACACTGAAGCTTTCTTT.

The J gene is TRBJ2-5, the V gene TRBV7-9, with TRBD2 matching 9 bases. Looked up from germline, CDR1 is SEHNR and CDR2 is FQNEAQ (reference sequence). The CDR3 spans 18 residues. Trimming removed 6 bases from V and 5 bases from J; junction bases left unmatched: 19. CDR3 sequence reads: CASRNDTWLAGNVETQYF. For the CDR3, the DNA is TGTGCCAGCAGAAACGACACCTGGCTAGCGGGGAATGTGGAGACCCAGTACTTC.

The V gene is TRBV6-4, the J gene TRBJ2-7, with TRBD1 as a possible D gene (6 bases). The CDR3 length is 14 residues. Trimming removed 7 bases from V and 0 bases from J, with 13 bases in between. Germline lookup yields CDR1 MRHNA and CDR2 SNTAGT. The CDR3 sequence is CASMGAADSYEQYF. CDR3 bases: TGTGCCAGCATGGGGGCAGCAGACTCCTACGAGCAGTACTTC.

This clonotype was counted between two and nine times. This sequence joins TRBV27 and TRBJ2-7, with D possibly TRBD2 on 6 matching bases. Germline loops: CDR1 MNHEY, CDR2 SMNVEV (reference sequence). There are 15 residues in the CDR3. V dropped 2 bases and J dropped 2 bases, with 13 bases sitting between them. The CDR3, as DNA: TGTGCCAGCAGTTTAAGGGACTCCCCAGCCTACGAGCAGTACTTC. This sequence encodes CASSLRDSPAYEQYF.